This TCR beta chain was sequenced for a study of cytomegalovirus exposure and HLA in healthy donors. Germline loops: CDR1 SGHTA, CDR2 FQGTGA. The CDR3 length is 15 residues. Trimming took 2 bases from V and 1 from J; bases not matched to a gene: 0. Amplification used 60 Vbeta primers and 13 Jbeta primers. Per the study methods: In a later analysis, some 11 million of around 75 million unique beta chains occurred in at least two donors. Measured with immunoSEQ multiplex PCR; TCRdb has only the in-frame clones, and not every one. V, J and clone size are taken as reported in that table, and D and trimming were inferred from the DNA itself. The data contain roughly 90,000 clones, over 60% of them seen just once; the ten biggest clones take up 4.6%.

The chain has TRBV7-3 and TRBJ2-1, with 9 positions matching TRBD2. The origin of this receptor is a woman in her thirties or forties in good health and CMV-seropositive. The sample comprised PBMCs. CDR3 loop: CASSLLAGSYNEQFF. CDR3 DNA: TGTGCCAGCAGCTTACTAGCGGGATCCTACAATGAGCAGTTCTTC.